These 9 T cell receptor beta chains came from one sample sequenced in a study of T cells in Graves' hyperthyroidism and ophthalmopathy. What was amplified from RNA transcripts were TCR beta CDR3 regions. The primer set for the first-round RT-PCR of the TCR CDR3 was HTBI. TCRdb recomputed calls from the multiplex PCR reads with MiXCR, one row per CDR3 protein. The table has around 400,000 distinct CDR3 sequences, 25% seen once. Material: blood. All receptors derive from a man aged 45-60 years with Graves' hyperthyroidism.

The sample holds many counts of this clonotype. This chain joins TRBV6-5 and TRBJ1-2; weak D call: TRBD1 (5 bases). Germline V gives CDR1 MNHEY, CDR2 SVGAGI. The CDR3 is 12 residues long. The ends were cut back, 0 bases at V and 6 bases at J, with 5 bases in the middle. The CDR3 DNA is TGTGCCAGCAGTTACTCGGGGGATGGCTACACCTTC. This gives the protein CASSYSGDGYTF.

This chain links TRBV11-2 with TRBJ2-7; D remains ambiguous. Germline V lookup: CDR1 SGHAT, CDR2 FQNNGV. CDR3 length: 17 amino acids. With 1 base removed from V and 0 bases from J, the gap between germline ends came to 16 bases. CDR3 region: CASSLVAQLPSSYEQYF. DNA for the CDR3: TGTGCCAGCAGCTTAGTAGCTCAGTTACCGAGCTCCTACGAGCAGTACTTC.

The gene calls are TRBV28 and TRBJ1-5, with D perhaps matching TRBD1 (6 bases). The CDR3 is made up of 14 amino acids. V was shortened by 5 bases and J by 2 bases, with 10 bases between the two germline ends. Germline values: CDR1 MDHEN, CDR2 SYDVKM. The CDR3 here is CASSPGAGNQPQHF. CDR3 bases: TGTGCCAGCAGTCCAGGGGCAGGCAATCAGCCCCAGCATTTT.

This chain links TRBV27 with TRBJ2-3; 10 bases are shared with TRBD1. Germline V gives CDR1 MNHEY, CDR2 SMNVEV (reference sequence). The CDR3 covers 15 residues. Losses at the gene ends were 6 bases for V and 3 bases for J; bases not matched to a gene: 6. Here the CDR3 DNA reads TGTGCCAGCAGGGACGGACAGGGGGAAACAGATACGCAGTATTTT. Its protein product is CASRDGQGETDTQYF.

In this sample, this clonotype turned up a few times. The V call is TRBV29-1, the J call TRBJ2-3; no clear D gene. The CDR3 runs 13 residues. CDR1 SQVTM and CDR2 ANQGSEA come from the germline V gene. The V end was cut by 4 bases, the J end by 11 bases, with 19 bases between. The DNA of the CDR3 is TGCAGCGTTGCGGACGACTCTCGGCGAGGGCAGTATTTT. Translated, it gives CSVADDSRRGQYF.

This chain connects TRBV19 to TRBJ2-6; D uncertain. The germline V and J ends were trimmed by 3 bases and 0 bases, with 9 bases remaining between them. This CDR3 has 16 residues. CDR1 and CDR2 (germline): LNHDA, SQIVND (reference sequence). CDR3 coding DNA: TGTGCCAGTAGTATTGGTAGCCCCTCTGGGGCCAACGTCCTGACTTTC. Encoded protein: CASSIGSPSGANVLTF.

The sample holds many counts of this clonotype. The chain uses TRBV20-1 and TRBJ1-2; maybe TRBD1 (5 bases). V was shortened by 0 bases and J by 0 bases, with 8 bases between the two germline ends. The CDR3 has 14 residues. Germline V gene data show CDR1 as DFQATT and CDR2 as SNEGSKA (reference sequence). The CDR3 DNA sequence: TGCAGTGCTAGAGATAGGACATCTAACTATGGCTACACCTTC. It specifies CSARDRTSNYGYTF.

The chain employs TRBV29-1 and TRBJ2-7; D is possibly TRBD2 (5 bases). Germline V lookup: CDR1 SQVTM, CDR2 ANQGSEA. V lost 5 bases, J lost 5 bases, and 10 bases lay in between. There are 11 residues in the CDR3. The CDR3 coding sequence is TGCAGCGTTCTTGAGGGAGACGAGCAGTACTTC. It yields the protein CSVLEGDEQYF.

The rearrangement uses TRBV6-2 or TRBV6-3 and TRBJ1-5; D is possibly TRBD1 (6 bases). Germline V gene sequence: CDR1 MNHEY, CDR2 SVGEGT. This CDR3 has 15 amino acids. Trimming stripped 6 bases from V and 3 bases from J, with 15 bases between. The CDR3 sequence is CASRTPTGINQPQHF. The CDR3, as DNA: TGTGCCAGCAGGACCCCGACAGGTATCAATCAGCCCCAGCATTTT.